One sample yielded the 11 T cell receptor beta chains listed below, sequenced in a study of neurological immune-mediated disorders. TCRdb called the 5' RACE reads again in MiXCR, with one record for every CDR3 protein. The sample includes about 50,000 distinct CDR3 sequences, 10% of them seen just once. The material sequenced was PBMCs. These receptors originate from a man in his 70s with HTLV-1-associated myelopathy (HAM/TSP).

The CDR3 reads CASSYRQGGWTFF. DNA of the CDR3: TGTGCCAGCAGTTACCGACAGGGGGGTTGGACTTTCTTT. The chain links TRBV6-6 to TRBJ1-1, with 9 nucleotides matching TRBD1. Germline CDR1 reads MNHNY; CDR2 reads SVGAGI (reference sequence). Germline trimming cut 2 bases from V and 12 bases from J; bases unmatched to any gene: 7. The CDR3 sequence is 13 residues long.

This clonotype was counted many times. The V and J genes are TRBV5-5 and TRBJ2-2, with 7 bases fitting TRBD2. The V gene's germline CDR1 is SGHKS and CDR2 YYEKEE (reference sequence). This CDR3 spans 18 amino acids. V trimming: 0 bases; J trimming: 5 bases; junction bases outside the gene matches: 13. CDR3 region: CASSLAIASGMGTGELFF. The CDR3 region has the DNA TGTGCCAGCAGCTTGGCCATAGCAAGCGGGATGGGGACCGGGGAGCTGTTTTTT.

This clonotype was counted ten times or more. V usage is TRBV28 and J usage is TRBJ2-1, with TRBD1 matching over 7 bases. Per the germline V gene, CDR1 is MDHEN and CDR2 is SYDVKM. V lost 1 base to trimming and J lost 6 bases; unmatched junction nucleotides: 9. The CDR3 has 16 residues. The CDR3 loop is CASSLFTGAGGNEQFF. The DNA of the CDR3 is TGTGCCAGCAGTTTATTTACAGGGGCCGGAGGCAATGAGCAGTTCTTC.

This clonotype was recorded at least ten times. CDR3 loop: CRRHRESPLHF. In nucleotides, the CDR3 is TGCAGACGTCACAGGGAATCACCCCTCCACTTT. The chain links TRBV29-1 to TRBJ1-6; possible D gene TRBD1, 6 bases. The CDR3 totals 11 residues. Germline V CDR1 and CDR2: SQVTM, ANQGSEA. The variable domain in full, completed from reference TRBV29-1 and TRBJ1-6, reads SAVISQKPSRDICQRGTSLTIQCQVDSQVTMMFWYRQQPGQSLTLIATANQGSEATYESGFVIDKFPISRPNLTFSTLTVSNMSPEDSSIYLCRRHRESPLHFGNGTRLTVT.

This clonotype has a count of ten or more. The chain recombines TRBV7-2 with TRBJ2-7; 8 bases agree with TRBD2. This CDR3 has 18 residues. Germline-derived CDR1 and CDR2 are SGHTA and FQGNSA. The junction had 18 bases not matched to a gene; V was cut back by 2 bases and J by 6 bases. CDR3 nucleotides: TGTGCCAGCAGCTTAAACCCCTTCGGTGCGGGAGGTCTGGCCGAGCAGTACTTC. It translates to CASSLNPFGAGGLAEQYF.

This clonotype came up many times. The rearrangement links TRBV29-1 to TRBJ2-1; 8 nucleotides line up with TRBD1. The germline CDR1 and CDR2 sequences are SQVTM and ANQGSEA. The J segment lost 0 bases and the V segment lost 7 bases, leaving 2 bases of the junction unmatched. The CDR3 runs to 13 residues. DNA of the CDR3: TGCAGCGGGACAGGGAGCTCCTACAATGAGCAGTTCTTC. The encoded protein is CSGTGSSYNEQFF.

Points on this clonotype: Just one base apart from a much larger clone, this may be a read error. V and J are TRBV6-1 and TRBJ2-7; D gene unclear. The CDR3 contains 11 residues. Germline lookup yields CDR1 MNHNS and CDR2 SASEGT. Trimming pared 7 bases from V and 2 bases from J, leaving 6 bases between. CDR3 region: CASKVAYEQYF. For the CDR3, the DNA is TGTGCCAGCAAAGTGGCCTACGAGCAGTACTTC.

This clonotype was observed many times. This sequence joins TRBV6-6 and TRBJ1-6; D ambiguous. The CDR3 totals 14 residues. Germline CDR1 is MNHNY and CDR2 is SVGAGI (reference sequence). The V end lost 3 bases, the J end lost 9 bases, and 12 bases lay between the germline ends. The chain's CDR3 is CASSYKASPSPLHF. In DNA, the CDR3 is TGTGCCAGCAGTTATAAGGCTTCCCCTTCACCCCTCCACTTT.

This clonotype was seen at least ten times. V usage is TRBV20-1 and J usage is TRBJ2-7; 8 positions match TRBD2. This CDR3 contains 14 residues. The ends lost 0 bases at V and 4 bases at J; junction bases unmatched: 5. Germline-derived CDR1 and CDR2 are DFQATT and SNEGSKA (reference sequence). CDR3 residues: CSARDIREGYEQYF. For the CDR3, the DNA is TGCAGTGCTAGAGATATCCGGGAGGGGTACGAGCAGTACTTC.

In this sample, this clonotype turned up many times. The rearrangement uses TRBV6-2 or TRBV6-3 and TRBJ2-2; 7 bases are a match to TRBD1. From germline, CDR1 is MNHEY and CDR2 SVGEGT. This CDR3 is built from 12 residues. With 6 bases clipped from V and 6 bases from J, the junction kept 1 base outside the gene matches. The CDR3 nucleotides read TGTGCCAGCAGACAGGGGTCCGGGGAGCTGTTTTTT. Encoded protein: CASRQGSGELFF.

This clonotype has at least ten counts. V usage is TRBV20-1 and J usage is TRBJ2-1; 11 bases match TRBD2. The V gene end was trimmed by 5 bases and the J gene end by 8 bases; junction bases not matched to a gene: 14. Germline V lookup: CDR1 DFQATT, CDR2 SNEGSKA (reference sequence). This CDR3 is built from 16 residues. For the CDR3, the DNA is TGCAGTGCTTCCCCGGGACTAGCGGCCAATCGGGATGAGCAGTTCTTC. Its protein is CSASPGLAANRDEQFF.